This T cell receptor beta chain was sequenced in a study of cytomegalovirus exposure and HLA in healthy donors. V dropped 3 bases and J dropped 4 bases, with 20 bases sitting between them. The CDR3 has 17 amino acids. The germline V gene has CDR1 LNHNV and CDR2 YYDKDF (reference sequence). There are a few counts of this clone. With 60 Vbeta and 13 Jbeta primers, the PCR was carried out. The assay was immunoSEQ multiplex PCR, and TCRdb's table has in-frame clones only and misses some. The sample has 120,000 to 150,000 clones; roughly 68% are singletons. Source material: PBMCs. The TCR sequence derives from a man in his sixties in good health and CMV-seronegative. The J gene is TRBJ2-3, the V gene TRBV15; D is perhaps TRBD2 (7 bases). The CDR3 sequence is CATSRGGLGGGPDTQYF. In nucleotides, the CDR3 is TGTGCCACCAGCAGGGGGGGACTGGGGGGGGGCCCAGATACGCAGTATTTT.